Listed below are T cell receptor beta chains from one sample, sequenced in a study of control samples from healthy donors and cancer patients. The table came from immunoSEQ multiplex PCR; TCRdb's copy has only in-frame clones and leaves some out. This sample has 100,000 or so clones, with roughly nine tenths found just once. Material: blood. The receptors shown here come from a woman aged 25 to 39 in good health. Both conserved end residues are part of each CDR3. A D gene is named only where the DNA matches it firmly. A row's size may be missing; if present it is once, few, many or a size class.

TGCAGCGAGTTCTATGGGACAGGGGGCGGCACTGAAGCTTTCTTT | CSEFYGTGGGTEAFF | - | TRBJ1-1 | TRBD1 | TRBV29-1
TGTGCCAGCGCTTATTCGACAGGGCTCAATTCACCCCTCCACTTT | CASAYSTGLNSPLHF | - | TRBJ1-6 | TRBD1 | TRBV27
TGTGCCAGCAGCGGTGGACAGGGCCCTGAAGCTTTCTTT | CASSGGQGPEAFF | - | TRBJ1-1 | TRBD1 | TRBV9
TGTGCCAGCAGCCGGACTTCCGGGACGGGTGAAGCTTTCTTT | CASSRTSGTGEAFF | - | TRBJ1-1 | - | TRBV3-1/TRBV3-2
TGTGCCTGGAGTTCGACTAGCGGGAGGGGATCTGAGCAGTTCTTC | CAWSSTSGRGSEQFF | once | TRBJ2-1 | TRBD2 | TRBV30
TGTGCCAGCAGTGAAAGAGGGTTGGGACAGAGCAATCAGCCCCAGCATTTT | CASSERGLGQSNQPQHF | - | TRBJ1-5 | TRBD1 | TRBV2
TGTGCCAGCAGTGAACTGGCAAGCACTGAAGCTTTCTTT | CASSELASTEAFF | - | TRBJ1-1 | - | TRBV6-1
TGTGCCAGCAGTCTAGGGGTAGACACTGAAGCTTTCTTT | CASSLGVDTEAFF | - | TRBJ1-1 | - | TRBV12-3/TRBV12-4
TGTGCCAGCAGTGCCACCACGGCAGGGAGCTCCTACAATGAGCAGTTCTTC | CASSATTAGSSYNEQFF | - | TRBJ2-1 | - | TRBV6-1
TGCGCCAGCAGCCGTTTCTACGTCCGTACCCCCATCACCCTCCACTTT | CASSRFYVRTPITLHF | - | TRBJ1-6 | - | TRBV5-1
TGTGCCAGCAGATCCATTGGGGGTCGGAGGAACACTGAAGCTTTCTTT | CASRSIGGRRNTEAFF | once | TRBJ1-1 | - | TRBV5-6
TGTGCCAGTAGTATAGGATCCCTGACGAACACCGGGGAGCTGTTTTTT | CASSIGSLTNTGELFF | - | TRBJ2-2 | - | TRBV19
TGTGCCAGCAGCTTCTCAGGGGGCGGCGGCACTGAAGCTTTCTTT | CASSFSGGGGTEAFF | - | TRBJ1-1 | TRBD1 | TRBV5-5
TGTGCCAGCAGCTTAGATGGCGCACGCGGGCCCCAGCATTTT | CASSLDGARGPQHF | - | TRBJ1-5 | - | TRBV7-8
TGTGCCAGCAGTTCCCAGGAGGGAGTGAGAGTCCACTTT | CASSSQEGVRVHF | - | TRBJ1-6 | - | TRBV27
TGTGCCAGCAACATCCAGGGGGCCGCTGGAAACACCATATATTTT | CASNIQGAAGNTIYF | few | TRBJ1-3 | TRBD1 | TRBV6-5
TGTGCCAGCAGCCATAAGTGGCTAACGGGAGGCGGCTACACCTTC | CASSHKWLTGGGYTF | - | TRBJ1-2 | - | TRBV3-1/TRBV3-2
TGTGCCAGCAGTGAACAGGGACTAGAAAATGAGCAGTTCTTC | CASSEQGLENEQFF | once | TRBJ2-1 | TRBD2 | TRBV2
TGTGCCAGCAGCTCCCGGATGTACCAAGAGACCCAGTACTTC | CASSSRMYQETQYF | once | TRBJ2-5 | - | TRBV7-9
TGTGCCAGCAGTTTTCTAGAGAACACTGAAGCTTTCTTT | CASSFLENTEAFF | - | TRBJ1-1 | - | TRBV27
TGTGCCAGCAGCTCCCGGGACAGGGATGAAGCTTTCTTT | CASSSRDRDEAFF | - | TRBJ1-1 | TRBD1 | TRBV6-5
TGTGCCATCCAGAGGTACCCAGATACGCAGTATTTT | CAIQRYPDTQYF | - | TRBJ2-3 | - | TRBV28